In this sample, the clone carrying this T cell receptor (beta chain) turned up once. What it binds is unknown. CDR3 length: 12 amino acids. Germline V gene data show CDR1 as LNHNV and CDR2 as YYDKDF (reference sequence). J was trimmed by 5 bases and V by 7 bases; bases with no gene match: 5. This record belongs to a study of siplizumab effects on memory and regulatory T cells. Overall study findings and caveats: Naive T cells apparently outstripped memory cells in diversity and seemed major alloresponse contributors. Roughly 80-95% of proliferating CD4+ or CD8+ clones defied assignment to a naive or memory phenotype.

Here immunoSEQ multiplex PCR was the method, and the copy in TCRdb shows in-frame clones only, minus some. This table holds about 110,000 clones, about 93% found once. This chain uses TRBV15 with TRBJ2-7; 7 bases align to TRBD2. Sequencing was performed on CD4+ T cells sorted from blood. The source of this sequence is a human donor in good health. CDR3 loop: CATKGTTDEQYF. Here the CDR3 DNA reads TGTGCCACCAAAGGGACTACCGACGAGCAGTACTTC.